This passage covers 19 T cell receptor beta chains from one sample sequenced in a study of PD-L1 blockade in urothelial cancer. TCRdb's copy holds only in-frame clones and misses some; the assay was immunoSEQ multiplex PCR. The sample consists of over 65,000 clones, around 84% of them appearing once. Sequencing was performed on PBMCs, taken around atezolizumab (anti-PD-L1) treatment. The receptors here all came from a man aged 70-80 years with urothelial cancer.

As concerns this clone: The junction does not match germline at one end; this may be a read error. The V and J genes are TRBV10-3 and TRBJ1-2; TRBD1 matches at 9 bases. CDR3 length: 13 residues. Germline CDR1 reads ENHRY; CDR2 reads SYGVKD. DNA of the CDR3: TGTGCCAGCAGTGCCCGGACAGGGGATGGCTACACCTTC. This translates into CASSARTGDGYTF.

The chain carries TRBV10-1 and TRBJ2-3, with D tentatively TRBD1 (6 bases). In germline, CDR1 is WNHNN, CDR2 SYGVQD (reference sequence). The CDR3 loop spans 15 amino acids. V was shortened by 3 bases and J by 4 bases, with 14 bases between the two germline ends. In nucleotides, the CDR3 is TGCGCCAGCAGTGACGGACAGATATCATCAGATACGCAGTATTTT. Protein product: CASSDGQISSDTQYF.

The V gene is TRBV4-1, the J gene TRBJ2-2, with TRBD2 as a possible D gene (6 bases). This CDR3 spans 16 amino acids. The V gene's germline CDR1 is MGHRA and CDR2 YSYEKL. V was trimmed by 0 bases and J by 4 bases, leaving 12 bases between them. The CDR3 nucleotides are TGCGCCAGCAGCCAAGATTTGGGACTCTCCACCGGGGAGCTGTTTTTT. Its translation: CASSQDLGLSTGELFF.

This clone was observed a few times. The gene calls are TRBV18 and TRBJ2-7, with D perhaps matching TRBD2 (7 bases). Between the trimmed V and J ends, which lost 3 bases and 5 bases, there was a span of 14 bases. The CDR3 contains 14 residues. Germline V lookup: CDR1 KGHSH, CDR2 LQKENI. In DNA form, the CDR3 reads TGTGCCAGCTCACCCGGGCGGGGGCCGAACGAGCAGTACTTC. Encoded protein: CASSPGRGPNEQYF.

This clone appeared once. J is TRBJ1-1 and V is TRBV19, with TRBD1 matching 7 bases. Trimming took 7 bases from V and 1 from J; bases not matched to a gene: 6. The CDR3 runs 14 residues. The V gene's germline CDR1 is LNHDA and CDR2 SQIVND (reference sequence). CDR3 region: CASKLGGANTEAFF. The CDR3 bases are TGTGCCAGTAAGTTAGGGGGCGCGAACACTGAAGCTTTCTTT.

V and J are TRBV4-1 and TRBJ2-7; D unclear. The CDR3 length is 13 residues. Germline CDR1 and CDR2: MGHRA and YSYEKL. The V end lost 2 bases, the J end lost 3 bases, and 8 bases lay between the germline ends. The CDR3 is CASSQFQYYEQYF. The CDR3 bases are TGCGCCAGCAGCCAATTCCAGTACTACGAGCAGTACTTC.

The chain is built from TRBV19 and TRBJ1-1; a possible D gene is TRBD1 (6 bases). V gave up 5 bases and J gave up 4 bases, with 17 bases separating them. Germline V lookup: CDR1 LNHDA, CDR2 SQIVND (reference sequence). There are 15 residues in the CDR3. The CDR3 spells CASSLGQLGVTEAFF. The CDR3 DNA sequence: TGTGCCAGTAGTCTTGGACAGCTGGGGGTCACTGAAGCTTTCTTT. Based on the CDR3 plus reference TRBV19 and TRBJ1-1, the full variable domain is DGGITQSPKYLFRKEGQNVTLSCEQNLNHDAMYWYRQDPGQGLRLIYYSQIVNDFQKGDIAEGYSVSREKKESFPLTVTSAQKNPTAFYLCASSLGQLGVTEAFFGQGTRLTVV.

In this sample, this clone turned up a few times. V usage is TRBV5-4 and J usage is TRBJ1-2; 7 bases are a match to TRBD1. The trim removed 4 bases at V and 7 bases at J, leaving 10 bases unmatched. In germline, CDR1 is SGHNT, CDR2 YYREEE (reference sequence). The CDR3 runs to 14 residues. Here the CDR3 reads CASSHDRVRSGYTF. For the CDR3, the DNA is TGTGCCAGCAGCCACGACAGGGTCCGGAGTGGCTACACCTTC.

This chain joins TRBV6-4 and TRBJ1-4; TRBD1 matches 8 bases. From germline, CDR1 is MRHNA and CDR2 SNTAGT. Unmatched junction bases numbered 4, after V lost 4 bases and J lost 6 bases. The CDR3 length is 14 residues. CDR3 in amino acids: CASSGPTGDEKLFF. Written as DNA, the CDR3 is TGTGCCAGCAGTGGTCCGACAGGGGATGAAAAACTGTTTTTT.

This sequence joins TRBV6-5 and TRBJ1-2, with 8 bases identical to TRBD1. CDR1 MNHEY and CDR2 SVGAGI come from the germline V gene. The ends lost 6 bases at V and 3 bases at J; junction bases unmatched: 6. The length of the CDR3 is 14 residues. The CDR3 sequence is CASSPLQGDYGYTF. CDR3 nucleotides: TGTGCCAGCAGCCCTTTACAGGGGGACTATGGCTACACCTTC.

The rearrangement links TRBV5-1 to TRBJ1-1, with 7 bases aligning to TRBD1. This CDR3 has 13 residues. In germline, CDR1 is SGHRS, CDR2 YFSETQ. J gave up 5 bases and V 6 bases, and 7 bases lay outside the gene matches. The CDR3 DNA sequence: TGCGCCAGCAACTTACAGGGGAATACTGAAGCTTTCTTT. Protein: CASNLQGNTEAFF.

The chain has TRBV19 and TRBJ1-2; the D is unclear. V was shortened by 7 bases and J by 7 bases, with 19 bases between the two germline ends. The CDR3 is 14 amino acids. Germline CDR1 and CDR2: LNHDA and SQIVND (reference sequence). DNA for the CDR3: TGTGCCAGTAAGGCCCCCCGGGATAAAGGTGGCTACACCTTC. It yields the protein CASKAPRDKGGYTF.

V is TRBV27 and J is TRBJ2-6; the D is unclear. CDR3 length: 15 residues. V was trimmed by 7 bases and J by 1 base, leaving 11 bases between them. Germline V CDR1 and CDR2: MNHEY, SMNVEV (reference sequence). The CDR3 sequence is CASTRTASGANVLTF. The CDR3 DNA is TGTGCCAGCACGAGAACAGCATCTGGGGCCAACGTCCTGACTTTC.

The chain employs TRBV12-5 and TRBJ1-5; D possibly corresponds to TRBD1 (5 bases). The V and J ends lost 1 base and 4 bases respectively, with 5 bases between them. Germline loops: CDR1 LGHNT, CDR2 FRNRAP. The CDR3 consists of 13 residues. Here the CDR3 reads CASGLGQNQPQHF. The CDR3 DNA is TGTGCTAGTGGTTTGGGACAGAATCAGCCCCAGCATTTT.

The sample holds one count of this clone. CDR3 bases: TGTGCCAGCAGCCACCGGGACAGGGGAAATACGCAGTATTTT. It yields the protein CASSHRDRGNTQYF. V and J are TRBV21-1 and TRBJ2-3; the listed D gene, TRBD1, was not tested against the DNA. TRBV21-1 is flagged as a pseudogene. The CDR3 consists of 14 residues.

This clone was seen a single time. This chain connects TRBV19 to TRBJ2-6, with TRBD1 matching 9 bases. The germline V gene has CDR1 LNHDA and CDR2 SQIVND (reference sequence). The CDR3 covers 19 residues. The J segment lost 3 bases and the V segment lost 7 bases, leaving 16 bases of the junction unmatched. CDR3 bases: TGTGCCAGTACAGCCTCTCCGGGACAGGGACTAAGTGGGGCCAACGTCCTGACTTTC. Its protein is CASTASPGQGLSGANVLTF.

The chain is built from TRBV5-1 and TRBJ2-3; 7 nucleotides match TRBD2. The germline gives CDR1 SGHRS, CDR2 YFSETQ. This CDR3 has 17 residues. Losses at the gene ends were 1 base for V and 1 base for J; bases not matched to a gene: 9. The DNA for the CDR3 is TGCGCCAGCAGCTTGAGCGGGAACCTTAGGGGCACAGATACGCAGTATTTT. Protein: CASSLSGNLRGTDTQYF.

The chain uses TRBV9 and TRBJ2-5; D uncertain. The CDR3 length is 13 residues. Trimming pared 0 bases from V and 5 bases from J, leaving 8 bases between. The germline V gene has CDR1 SGDLS and CDR2 YYNGEE. CDR3 bases: TGTGCCAGCAGCGTAGGAAGCTACGAGACCCAGTACTTC. This gives the protein CASSVGSYETQYF.

V gene TRBV5-6 combines with J gene TRBJ1-1, with 8 bases that match TRBD1. After removal of 2 bases from V and 6 bases from J, the junction contained 6 bases not matched to a gene. Germline loops: CDR1 SGHDT, CDR2 YYEEEE. This CDR3 comprises 14 residues. DNA for the CDR3: TGTGCCAGCAGCTTTGTCAGGGGGCGGTCTGAAGCTTTCTTT. Translating it yields CASSFVRGRSEAFF.